The 10 T cell receptor beta chains in this list originate from one sample, sequenced in a study of T cell responses to AZD1222 COVID-19 vaccine. Produced via immunoSEQ multiplex PCR; TCRdb's table is partial and in-frame only. The table has approximately 110,000 clones, around 85% seen once. Sequencing was performed on peripheral blood, taken 28 days after the second AZD1222 dose. Receptor source: an adult who received the AZD1222 COVID-19 vaccine.

The V call is TRBV3-1 (or the pseudogene TRBV3-2), the J call TRBJ1-2; TRBD1 is a possible D gene (5 bases). The CDR3 totals 14 residues. V was trimmed by 0 bases and J by 4 bases, leaving 9 bases between them. Germline-derived CDR1 and CDR2 are LGHDT and YNNKEL (reference sequence). CDR3 in DNA: TGTGCCAGCAGCCAAGAGGGGGTCGTCTATGGCTACACCTTC. Its protein product is CASSQEGVVYGYTF.

The J gene is TRBJ1-1, the V gene TRBV3-1 (or the pseudogene TRBV3-2); D gene uncertain. The CDR3 runs 14 residues. V dropped 4 bases and J dropped 3 bases, with 12 bases sitting between them. Germline loops: CDR1 LGHDT, CDR2 YNNKEL (reference sequence). CDR3 loop: CASSPRTVDTEAFF. In nucleotides, the CDR3 is TGTGCCAGCAGCCCCCGGACGGTAGACACTGAAGCTTTCTTT.

The rearrangement uses TRBV7-2 and TRBJ2-7; TRBD1 matches 8 bases. V was pared by 6 bases and J by 1 base, with 5 bases of the junction left unmatched. Germline V lookup: CDR1 SGHTA, CDR2 FQGNSA. This CDR3 has 14 amino acids. The CDR3: CASRRDRSSYEQYF. CDR3 nucleotides: TGTGCCAGCAGGCGGGACAGGTCGTCCTACGAGCAGTACTTC.

The chain recombines TRBV7-9 with TRBJ1-3; perhaps TRBD1 as D (6 bases). CDR1 and CDR2 from the germline V gene are SEHNR and FQNEAQ (reference sequence). Trimming cost V 5 bases and J 0 bases, with 14 bases left between them. The CDR3 covers 16 residues. CDR3 DNA sequence: TGTGCCAGCAGCCCCCAGGGGCTCGACTCTGGAAACACCATATATTTT. Protein: CASSPQGLDSGNTIYF. The full variable domain, with the rest looked up from reference TRBV7-9 and TRBJ1-3, is DTGVSQNPRHKITKRGQNVTFRCDPISEHNRLYWYRQTLGQGPEFLTYFQNEAQLEKSRLLSDRFSAERPKGSFSTLEIQRTEQGDSAMYLCASSPQGLDSGNTIYFGEGSWLTVV.

This rearrangement joins TRBV5-1 to TRBJ1-1; D remains unclear. V lost 0 bases to trimming and J lost 3 bases, with 12 bases between them. This CDR3 has 15 residues. Germline CDR1 is SGHRS and CDR2 is YFSETQ. In DNA form, the CDR3 reads TGCGCCAGCAGCTTGGGCGGGGAATGGTACACTGAAGCTTTCTTT. This encodes CASSLGGEWYTEAFF.

The rearrangement uses TRBV28 and TRBJ1-1; unclear D gene. CDR3 length: 14 residues. Germline assignment: CDR1 MDHEN and CDR2 SYDVKM. Trimming left V 11 bases short and J 6 bases short, with 22 bases between. The CDR3 region is CASIPTEFSAEAFF. CDR3 sequence (DNA): TGTGCCTCCATCCCGACGGAATTTTCGGCTGAAGCTTTCTTT.

V usage is TRBV5-6 and J usage is TRBJ1-3, with a weak D call TRBD1 (5 bases). Trimming cost V 2 bases and J 2 bases, with 8 bases left between them. The CDR3 covers 14 residues. From germline, CDR1 is SGHDT and CDR2 YYEEEE. The CDR3 spells CASSFGHTGNTIYF. In DNA form, the CDR3 reads TGTGCCAGCAGCTTCGGACACACTGGAAACACCATATATTTT.

The chain employs TRBV28 and TRBJ1-1, with D perhaps matching TRBD1 (5 bases). Trimming shortened V by 2 bases and J by 1 base, and 8 bases separated the two germline ends. CDR3 length equals 14 residues. Germline CDR1 MDHEN, CDR2 SYDVKM. The CDR3 sequence is CASSLPGTNTEAFF. DNA for the CDR3: TGTGCCAGCAGTTTACCAGGGACGAACACTGAAGCTTTCTTT. The entire variable domain, with the rest obtained from reference TRBV28 and TRBJ1-1, is as follows: DVKVTQSSRYLVKRTGEKVFLECVQDMDHENMFWYRQDPGLGLRLIYFSYDVKMKEKGDIPEGYSVSREKKERFSLILESASTNQTSMYLCASSLPGTNTEAFFGQGTRLTVV.

This chain links TRBV29-1 with TRBJ1-1; 7 nucleotides match TRBD1. The germline CDR1 and CDR2 sequences are SQVTM and ANQGSEA. The CDR3 totals 14 residues. The trim removed 0 bases at V and 11 bases at J, leaving 12 bases unmatched. CDR3 sequence reads: CSVEDPDRARGAFF. The CDR3 region has the DNA TGCAGCGTTGAAGATCCCGACCGCGCCAGGGGGGCTTTCTTT.

The chain couples TRBV5-6 to TRBJ1-2, with TRBD1 as a possible D gene (6 bases). The CDR3 is 13 amino acids. Germline CDR1 reads SGHDT; CDR2 reads YYEEEE. Trimming left V 4 bases short and J 8 bases short, with 15 bases between. This CDR3 reads CASSPKQGRGYTF. DNA of the CDR3: TGTGCCAGCAGCCCGAAACAGGGAAGGGGCTACACCTTC.